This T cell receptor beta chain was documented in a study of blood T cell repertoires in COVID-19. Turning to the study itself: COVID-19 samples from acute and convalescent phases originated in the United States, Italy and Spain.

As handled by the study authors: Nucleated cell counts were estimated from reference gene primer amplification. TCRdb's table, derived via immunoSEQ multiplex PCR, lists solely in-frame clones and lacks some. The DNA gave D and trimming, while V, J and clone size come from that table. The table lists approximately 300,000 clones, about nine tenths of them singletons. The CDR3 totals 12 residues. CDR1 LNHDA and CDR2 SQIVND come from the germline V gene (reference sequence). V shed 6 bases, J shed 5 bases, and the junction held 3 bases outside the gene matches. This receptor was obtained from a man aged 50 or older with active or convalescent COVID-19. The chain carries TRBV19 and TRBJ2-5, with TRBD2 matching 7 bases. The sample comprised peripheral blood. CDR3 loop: CASRLAGETQYF. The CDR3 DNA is TGTGCCAGTAGATTAGCGGGCGAGACCCAGTACTTC.